This T cell receptor (beta chain) derives from a study of blood T cell repertoires in COVID-19. Study-wide background: The cDNA or gDNA used as material had been derived from T cells, B-cell-depleted T cells, or PBMCs.

Original methodology: For nucleated cells, counts were estimated from reference gene primer amplification. TCRdb's copy holds only in-frame clones and misses some; the assay was immunoSEQ multiplex PCR. V, J and clone size reflect that table, while D and trimming were determined from the DNA. The sample shows around 45,000 clones, approximately 90% of them seen only once. The sample holds a few counts of this clone. The CDR3 is 14 residues long. The germline CDR1 and CDR2 sequences are MNHEY and SMNVEV (reference sequence). The V and J ends lost 4 bases and 1 base respectively, with 7 bases between them.

This TCR was recovered from a man in his 60s with active COVID-19. This chain connects TRBV27 to TRBJ2-2, with a tentative D call TRBD1 (6 bases). What was sequenced was peripheral blood. CDR3 in DNA: TGTGCCAGCAGTTGGGGGCAGAACACCGGGGAGCTGTTTTTT. Protein: CASSWGQNTGELFF.